This is a list of T cell receptor beta chains from one sample in a study of blood T cell repertoires in COVID-19. Using immunoSEQ multiplex PCR, the repertoire was profiled, and TCRdb retains in-frame clones only, with some absent. Of around 120,000 clones in the sample, 85% to 90% were seen once. Sequencing was carried out using peripheral blood. The receptors come from a woman in her 70s with acute or convalescent COVID-19. Each CDR3 is given with its conserved first and last residue.

v_gene	j_gene	CDR3aa
TRBV11-2	TRBJ1-6	CASSPTTGYNSPLHF
TRBV28	TRBJ2-3	CASSSATPRATQYF
TRBV4-2	TRBJ2-2	CASSQDLFRTGGLTGELFF
TRBV10-3	TRBJ2-7	CAISGRRDNASYEQYF
TRBV6-5	TRBJ1-2	CASSDSGYGYTF
TRBV27	TRBJ2-3	CASSLVGQGRGDDTQYF
TRBV18	TRBJ1-6	CASSLQGNSPLHF
TRBV28	TRBJ1-5	CASSTGGGGLWQPQHF
TRBV6-4	TRBJ2-3	CASSPTGGKGDTQYF
TRBV27	TRBJ2-2	CASSPWGQGNTGELFF
TRBV6-5	TRBJ1-6	CASSYDRANSPLHF
TRBV9	TRBJ1-4	CASSAAGTAPEKLFF
TRBV18	TRBJ2-1	CASSVDREEFF
TRBV30	TRBJ1-5	CAWTETDSNQPQHF
TRBV5-1	TRBJ2-1	CASSSRTGGDNEQFF
TRBV4-1	TRBJ2-7	CASSQDPGGYEQYF
TRBV29-1	TRBJ2-5	CSVQRGQETQYF
TRBV6-5	TRBJ1-1	CATPSGVEAFF
TRBV6-5	TRBJ2-1	CASSYGRGDNEQFF
TRBV7-9	TRBJ2-2	CASSTKLAGDNTGELFF
TRBV15	TRBJ1-4	CATSRDRWGGREKLFF
TRBV18	TRBJ1-2	CASSPRDPRGTIDGYTF
TRBV5-1	TRBJ1-2	CASSFGRGEGYGYTF